The rows below give T cell receptor beta chains drawn from one sample of a study of beta chain features in type 1 diabetes. TCRdb's copy holds only in-frame clones and misses some; the assay was immunoSEQ multiplex PCR. The sample includes roughly 150,000 clones, roughly 8% of them seen just once. Material: central memory CD4+ T cells from blood. The receptors here all came from a young man with type 1 diabetes. Each CDR3 is given with its conserved first and last residue. The order of the fields is CDR3 length, V gene, J gene, D gene, clone size, CDR3 protein, CDR3 DNA. D genes are given only for firm matches. A row's size may be missing; if present it is once, few, many or a size class.

len: 14
v_gene: TRBV6-5
j_gene: TRBJ2-3
d_gene: TRBD2
abundance: -
CDR3aa: CASSEGIRLASQYF
CDR3nt: TGTGCCAGCAGTGAAGGGATTAGACTAGCATCGCAGTATTTT

len: 15
v_gene: TRBV2
j_gene: TRBJ1-1
d_gene: -
abundance: few
CDR3aa: CASTIQGGVMAEAFF
CDR3nt: TGTGCCAGCACGATCCAGGGAGGAGTAATGGCTGAAGCTTTCTTT

len: 14
v_gene: TRBV9
j_gene: TRBJ2-7
d_gene: TRBD1
abundance: many
CDR3aa: CASSVGTASREQYF
CDR3nt: TGTGCCAGCAGCGTTGGGACAGCGTCACGGGAGCAGTACTTC

len: 15
v_gene: TRBV9
j_gene: TRBJ2-1
d_gene: TRBD2
abundance: few
CDR3aa: CASSVGTSDRNEQFF
CDR3nt: TGTGCCAGCAGCGTCGGGACTAGCGACAGAAATGAGCAGTTCTTC

len: 15
v_gene: TRBV19
j_gene: TRBJ2-1
d_gene: -
abundance: -
CDR3aa: CASSRTGTRGDEQFF
CDR3nt: TGTGCCAGTAGTAGGACGGGGACCAGGGGCGATGAGCAGTTCTTC

len: 14
v_gene: TRBV29-1
j_gene: TRBJ2-5
d_gene: -
abundance: -
CDR3aa: CSVEVVGGQETQYF
CDR3nt: TGCAGCGTTGAAGTGGTAGGCGGCCAAGAGACCCAGTACTTC

len: 13
v_gene: TRBV7-9
j_gene: TRBJ1-3
d_gene: TRBD1
abundance: few
CDR3aa: CASSQQGADTIYF
CDR3nt: TGTGCCAGCAGCCAACAGGGGGCGGACACCATATATTTT

len: 12
v_gene: TRBV29-1
j_gene: TRBJ1-2
d_gene: -
abundance: -
CDR3aa: CSVVRGDYGYTF
CDR3nt: TGCAGCGTTGTTCGGGGGGACTATGGCTACACCTTC

len: 14
v_gene: TRBV7-2
j_gene: TRBJ1-5
d_gene: -
abundance: few
CDR3aa: CASSLRGGNQPQHF
CDR3nt: TGTGCCAGCAGCTTACGGGGGGGCAATCAGCCCCAGCATTTT

len: 12
v_gene: TRBV9
j_gene: TRBJ1-2
d_gene: -
abundance: few
CDR3aa: CASSGRTAPYTF
CDR3nt: TGTGCCAGCAGCGGACGGACAGCGCCCTACACCTTC

len: 14
v_gene: TRBV18
j_gene: TRBJ1-1
d_gene: -
abundance: few
CDR3aa: CASSPEAGVPEAFF
CDR3nt: TGTGCCAGCTCACCCGAGGCAGGGGTGCCTGAAGCTTTCTTT

len: 16
v_gene: TRBV5-4
j_gene: TRBJ2-2
d_gene: TRBD1
abundance: -
CDR3aa: CASSLAGQGDTGELFF
CDR3nt: TGTGCCAGCAGCTTGGCCGGGCAGGGGGACACCGGGGAGCTGTTTTTT

len: 14
v_gene: TRBV5-1
j_gene: TRBJ2-7
d_gene: TRBD2
abundance: few
CDR3aa: CASSLRASGGEQYF
CDR3nt: TGCGCCAGCAGCTTGAGAGCCTCGGGAGGCGAGCAGTACTTC

len: 13
v_gene: TRBV7-6
j_gene: TRBJ1-1
d_gene: -
abundance: few
CDR3aa: CASSLSQGTEAFF
CDR3nt: TGTGCCAGCAGCTTATCACAGGGCACTGAAGCTTTCTTT

len: 15
v_gene: TRBV11-2
j_gene: TRBJ2-7
d_gene: TRBD2
abundance: -
CDR3aa: CASSFRGAGGYEQYF
CDR3nt: TGTGCCAGCAGCTTTCGAGGAGCGGGGGGTTACGAGCAGTACTTC

len: 11
v_gene: TRBV28
j_gene: TRBJ2-7
d_gene: -
abundance: few
CDR3aa: CASSTPYEQYF
CDR3nt: TGTGCCAGCAGTACACCCTACGAGCAGTACTTC

len: 15
v_gene: TRBV5-4
j_gene: TRBJ1-1
d_gene: -
abundance: few
CDR3aa: CASSSGRTGNTEAFF
CDR3nt: TGTGCCAGCAGCTCTGGGAGGACCGGAAACACTGAAGCTTTCTTT

len: 15
v_gene: TRBV27
j_gene: TRBJ2-7
d_gene: -
abundance: -
CDR3aa: CASSSSGGKAGGQYF
CDR3nt: TGTGCCAGCAGTTCCTCCGGCGGGAAAGCGGGCGGGCAGTACTTC

len: 14
v_gene: TRBV29-1
j_gene: TRBJ2-7
d_gene: -
abundance: many
CDR3aa: CSVVVSGFLYEQYF
CDR3nt: TGCAGCGTTGTGGTGAGCGGGTTCCTCTACGAGCAGTACTTC

len: 15
v_gene: TRBV7-9
j_gene: TRBJ1-1
d_gene: -
abundance: -
CDR3aa: CASSPRTAENTEAFF
CDR3nt: TGTGCCAGCAGCCCCCGGACAGCCGAGAACACTGAAGCTTTCTTT

len: 16
v_gene: TRBV5-6
j_gene: TRBJ2-5
d_gene: TRBD2
abundance: few
CDR3aa: CASSPGVTSGRKTQYF
CDR3nt: TGTGCCAGCAGCCCGGGAGTAACTAGCGGGAGGAAGACCCAGTACTTC

len: 17
v_gene: TRBV27
j_gene: TRBJ2-3
d_gene: TRBD2
abundance: -
CDR3aa: CASTPVAGVDYTDTQYF
CDR3nt: TGTGCCAGCACCCCTGTAGCGGGAGTTGACTACACAGATACGCAGTATTTT